Listed below are T cell receptor beta chains from one sample, sequenced in a study of CD8+ T cells in alopecia areata. Sequenced by immunoSEQ multiplex PCR; TCRdb stores in-frame clones only, minus some. The sample contains around 250,000 clones, roughly two thirds of which appear only once. Here the sequenced sample was CD4+ T cells sorted from blood, taken at week 0. The source is a human donor with alopecia areata. CDR3s include the opening cysteine and the closing phenylalanine or tryptophan. The D gene is left open where the match is weak. The size field is filled for only some rows; it gives once, few, many or a size class.

TRBV7-2	-	-	TRBJ2-3	TGTGCCAGCAGCTTACTGGGGAGCACAGATACGCAGTATTTT	CASSLLGSTDTQYF
TRBV13	-	few	TRBJ2-5	TGTGCCAGCAGCTTAGTGAGAGAGACCCAGTACTTC	CASSLVRETQYF
TRBV29-1	TRBD1	-	TRBJ2-1	TGCAGCGCGAGGAGAGGGGGCGCATCTTACAATGAGCAGTTCTTC	CSARRGGASYNEQFF
TRBV30	-	few	TRBJ2-5	TGTGCCTGGAGTGACCTGGAGACCCAGTACTTC	CAWSDLETQYF
TRBV29-1	TRBD2	few	TRBJ2-5	TGCAGCGCCCGAGGGCTGGGGACTAGCGGGCTGACCCAGTACTTC	CSARGLGTSGLTQYF
TRBV7-9	-	-	TRBJ1-5	TGTGCCAGCAGCTACAGGGGCAATCAGCCCCAGCATTTT	CASSYRGNQPQHF
TRBV5-6	-	few	TRBJ2-1	TGTGCCAGCAGCTTGGGCCTAGTACCCTACAATGAGCAGTTCTTC	CASSLGLVPYNEQFF
TRBV5-1	TRBD2	-	TRBJ2-5	TGCGCCAGCAGCGGACTTGCGGGGGAAGAGACCCAGTACTTC	CASSGLAGEETQYF
TRBV13	-	once	TRBJ2-7	TGTGCCAGCCGGGTAGGGGGTAGCTCCTACGAGCAGTACTTC	CASRVGGSSYEQYF
TRBV29-1	-	-	TRBJ2-1	TGCAGCGTTGAATGGATAGCCCACAATGAGCAGTTCTTC	CSVEWIAHNEQFF
TRBV9	-	-	TRBJ1-4	TGTGCCAGCAGCGCCAGGGGTGCTAATGAAAAACTGTTTTTT	CASSARGANEKLFF
TRBV28	-	-	TRBJ1-5	TGTGCCAGCAGTTCCCCCCAGCCCCAGCATTTT	CASSSPQPQHF
TRBV18	TRBD1	few	TRBJ2-6	TGTGCCAGCTCGCCCGACAGGGTCTCTGGGGCCAACGTCCTGACTTTC	CASSPDRVSGANVLTF